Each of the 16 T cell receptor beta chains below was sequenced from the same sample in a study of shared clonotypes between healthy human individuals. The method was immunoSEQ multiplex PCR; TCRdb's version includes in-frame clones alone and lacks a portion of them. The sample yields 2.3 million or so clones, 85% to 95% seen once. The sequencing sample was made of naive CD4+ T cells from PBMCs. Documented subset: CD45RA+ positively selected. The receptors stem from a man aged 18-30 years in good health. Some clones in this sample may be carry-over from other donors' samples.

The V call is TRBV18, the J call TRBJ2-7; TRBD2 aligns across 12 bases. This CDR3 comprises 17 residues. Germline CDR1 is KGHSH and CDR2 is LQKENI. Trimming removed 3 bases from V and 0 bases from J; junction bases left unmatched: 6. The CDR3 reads CASSPPSGRASSYEQYF. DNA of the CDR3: TGTGCCAGCTCACCGCCTAGCGGGAGGGCGAGCTCCTACGAGCAGTACTTC.

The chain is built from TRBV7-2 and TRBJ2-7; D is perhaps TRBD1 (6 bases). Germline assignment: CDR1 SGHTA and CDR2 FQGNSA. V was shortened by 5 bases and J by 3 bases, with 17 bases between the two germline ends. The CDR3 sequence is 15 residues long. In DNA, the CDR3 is TGTGCCAGCAGCCTGACCGGGACACTAAACTACGAGCAGTACTTC. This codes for CASSLTGTLNYEQYF.

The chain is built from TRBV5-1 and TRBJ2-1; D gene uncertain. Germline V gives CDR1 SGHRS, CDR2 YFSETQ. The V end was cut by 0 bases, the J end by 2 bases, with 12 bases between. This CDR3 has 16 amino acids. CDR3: CASSLVAGSTYNEQFF. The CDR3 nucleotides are TGCGCCAGCAGCTTGGTTGCAGGTTCAACCTACAATGAGCAGTTCTTC.

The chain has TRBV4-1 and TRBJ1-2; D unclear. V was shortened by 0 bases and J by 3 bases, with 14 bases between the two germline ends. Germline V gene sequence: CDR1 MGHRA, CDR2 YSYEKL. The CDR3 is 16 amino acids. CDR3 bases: TGCGCCAGCAGCCAAGATCAATCCAAGGGCTACTATGGCTACACCTTC. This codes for CASSQDQSKGYYGYTF.

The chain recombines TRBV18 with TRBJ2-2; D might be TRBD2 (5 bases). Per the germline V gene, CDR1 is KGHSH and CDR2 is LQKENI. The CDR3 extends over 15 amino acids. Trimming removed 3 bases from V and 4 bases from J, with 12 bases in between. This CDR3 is CASSPRGTITGELFF. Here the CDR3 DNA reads TGTGCCAGCTCACCTCGGGGAACGATCACCGGGGAGCTGTTTTTT.

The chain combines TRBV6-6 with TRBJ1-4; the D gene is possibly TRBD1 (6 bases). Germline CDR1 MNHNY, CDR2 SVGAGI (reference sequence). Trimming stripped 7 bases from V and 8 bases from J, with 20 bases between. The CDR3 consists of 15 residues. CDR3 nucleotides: TGTGCCAGCAAGGCCTTGGCAGGGGCCGGCGAAAAACTGTTTTTT. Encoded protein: CASKALAGAGEKLFF.

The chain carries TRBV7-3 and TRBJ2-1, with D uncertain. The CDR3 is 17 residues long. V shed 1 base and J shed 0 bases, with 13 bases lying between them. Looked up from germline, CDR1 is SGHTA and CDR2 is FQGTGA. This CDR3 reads CASSLNAGRGSYNEQFF. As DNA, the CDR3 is TGTGCCAGCAGCTTAAATGCCGGAAGAGGCTCCTACAATGAGCAGTTCTTC.

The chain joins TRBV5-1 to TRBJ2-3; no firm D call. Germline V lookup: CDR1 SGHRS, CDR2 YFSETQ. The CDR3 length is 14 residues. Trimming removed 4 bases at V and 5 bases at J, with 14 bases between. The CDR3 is CASSPGPPGDTQYF. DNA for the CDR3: TGCGCCAGCAGCCCCGGACCCCCTGGAGATACGCAGTATTTT.

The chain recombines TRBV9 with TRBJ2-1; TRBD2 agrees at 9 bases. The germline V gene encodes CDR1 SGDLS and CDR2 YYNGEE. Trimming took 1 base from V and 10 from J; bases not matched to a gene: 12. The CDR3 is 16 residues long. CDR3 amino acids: CASSVTLAGEWVEQFF. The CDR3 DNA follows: TGTGCCAGCAGCGTAACTTTAGCGGGAGAATGGGTAGAGCAGTTCTTC.

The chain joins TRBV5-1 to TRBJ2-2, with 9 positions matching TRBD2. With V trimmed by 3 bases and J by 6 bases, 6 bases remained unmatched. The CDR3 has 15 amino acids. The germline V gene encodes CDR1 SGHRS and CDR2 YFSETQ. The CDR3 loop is CASSSFSGGSGELFF. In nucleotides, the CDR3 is TGCGCCAGCAGCTCATTTAGCGGGGGCTCCGGGGAGCTGTTTTTT. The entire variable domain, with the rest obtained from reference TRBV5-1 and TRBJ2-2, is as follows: KAGVTQTPRYLIKTRGQQVTLSCSPISGHRSVSWYQQTPGQGLQFLFEYFSETQRNKGNFPGRFSGRQFSNSRSEMNVSTLELGDSALYLCASSSFSGGSGELFFGEGSRLTVL.

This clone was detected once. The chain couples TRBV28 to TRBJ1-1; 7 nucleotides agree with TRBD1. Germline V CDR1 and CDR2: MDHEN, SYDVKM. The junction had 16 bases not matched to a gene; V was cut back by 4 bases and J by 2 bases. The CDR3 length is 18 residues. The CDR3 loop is CASSWFSRPGQINTEAFF. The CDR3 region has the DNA TGTGCCAGCAGTTGGTTTTCCCGACCGGGACAGATAAACACTGAAGCTTTCTTT.

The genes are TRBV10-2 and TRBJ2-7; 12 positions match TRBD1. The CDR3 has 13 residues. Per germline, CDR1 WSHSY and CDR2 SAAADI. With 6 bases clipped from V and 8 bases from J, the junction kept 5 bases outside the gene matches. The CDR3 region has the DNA TGCGCCAGCAGGCCGGGACAGGGGGCTAAGCAGTACTTC. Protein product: CASRPGQGAKQYF.

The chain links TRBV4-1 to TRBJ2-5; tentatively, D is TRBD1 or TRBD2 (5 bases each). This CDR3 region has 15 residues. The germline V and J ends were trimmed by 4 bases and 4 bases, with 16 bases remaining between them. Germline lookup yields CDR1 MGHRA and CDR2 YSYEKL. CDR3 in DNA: TGCGCCAGCAGCCCCCTGGGGGTTTTGGGAGAGACCCAGTACTTC. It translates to CASSPLGVLGETQYF.

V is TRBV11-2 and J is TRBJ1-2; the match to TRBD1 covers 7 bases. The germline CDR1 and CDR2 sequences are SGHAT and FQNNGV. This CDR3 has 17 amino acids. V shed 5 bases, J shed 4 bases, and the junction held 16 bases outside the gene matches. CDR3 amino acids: CASSPTVGGTDFYGYTF. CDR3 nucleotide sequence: TGTGCCAGCAGCCCGACGGTCGGAGGGACAGACTTCTATGGCTACACCTTC.

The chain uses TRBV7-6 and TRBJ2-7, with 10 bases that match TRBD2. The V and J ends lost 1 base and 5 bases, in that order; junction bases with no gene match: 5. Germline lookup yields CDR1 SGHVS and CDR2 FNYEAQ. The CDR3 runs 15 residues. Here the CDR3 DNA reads TGTGCCAGCAGCTTAGGAAGCCTAGCGGGAGACGAGCAGTACTTC. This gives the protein CASSLGSLAGDEQYF. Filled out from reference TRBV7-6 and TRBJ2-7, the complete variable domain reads GAGVSQSPRYKVTKRGQDVALRCDPISGHVSLYWYRQALGQGPEFLTYFNYEAQQDKSGLPNDRFSAERPEGSISTLTIQRTEQRDSAMYRCASSLGSLAGDEQYFGPGTRLTVT.

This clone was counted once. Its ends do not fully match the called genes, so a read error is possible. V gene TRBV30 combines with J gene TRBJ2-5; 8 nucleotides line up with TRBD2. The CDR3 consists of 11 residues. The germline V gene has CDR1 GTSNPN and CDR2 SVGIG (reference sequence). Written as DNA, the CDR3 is TGTGCCTGGAGTGAGCGGGAGAAGCCGAACTTC. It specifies CAWSEREKPNF.